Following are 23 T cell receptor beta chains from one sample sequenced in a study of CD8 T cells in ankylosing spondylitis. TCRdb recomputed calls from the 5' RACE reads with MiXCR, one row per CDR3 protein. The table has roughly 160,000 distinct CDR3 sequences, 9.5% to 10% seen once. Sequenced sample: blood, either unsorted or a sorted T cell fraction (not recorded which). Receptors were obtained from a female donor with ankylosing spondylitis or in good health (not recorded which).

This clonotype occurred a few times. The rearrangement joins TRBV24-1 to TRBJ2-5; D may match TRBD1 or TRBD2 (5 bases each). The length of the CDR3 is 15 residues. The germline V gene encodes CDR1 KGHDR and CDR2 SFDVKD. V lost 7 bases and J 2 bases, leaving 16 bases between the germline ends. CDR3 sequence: CATSPRDGGQETQYF. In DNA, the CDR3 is TGTGCCACCAGCCCCCGGGACGGTGGACAAGAGACCCAGTACTTC.

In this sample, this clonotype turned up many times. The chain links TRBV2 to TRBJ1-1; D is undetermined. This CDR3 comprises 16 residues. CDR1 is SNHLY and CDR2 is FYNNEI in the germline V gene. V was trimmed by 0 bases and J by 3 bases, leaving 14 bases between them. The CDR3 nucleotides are TGTGCCAGCAGTGAAGCCTCCCGACCGAGGGACACTGAAGCTTTCTTT. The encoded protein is CASSEASRPRDTEAFF.

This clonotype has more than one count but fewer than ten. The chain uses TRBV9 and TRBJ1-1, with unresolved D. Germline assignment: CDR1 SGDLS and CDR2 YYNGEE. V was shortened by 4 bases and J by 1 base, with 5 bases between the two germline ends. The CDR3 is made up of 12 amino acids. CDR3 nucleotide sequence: TGTGCCAGCAGCACGTCGAACACTGAAGCTTTCTTT. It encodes CASSTSNTEAFF.

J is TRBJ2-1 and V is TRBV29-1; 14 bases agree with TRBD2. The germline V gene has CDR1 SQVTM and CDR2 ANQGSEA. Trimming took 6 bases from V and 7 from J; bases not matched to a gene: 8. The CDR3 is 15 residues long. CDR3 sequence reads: CSVGGLAGVRNEQFF. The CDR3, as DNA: TGCAGCGTGGGGGGACTAGCGGGAGTACGGAATGAGCAGTTCTTC.

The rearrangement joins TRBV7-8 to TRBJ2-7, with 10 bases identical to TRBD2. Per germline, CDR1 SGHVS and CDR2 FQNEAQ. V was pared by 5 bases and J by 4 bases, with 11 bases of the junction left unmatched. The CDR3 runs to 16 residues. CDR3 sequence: CASSRSSGLAVYEQYF. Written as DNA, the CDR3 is TGTGCCAGCAGCCGTTCGAGCGGACTAGCGGTTTACGAGCAGTACTTC.

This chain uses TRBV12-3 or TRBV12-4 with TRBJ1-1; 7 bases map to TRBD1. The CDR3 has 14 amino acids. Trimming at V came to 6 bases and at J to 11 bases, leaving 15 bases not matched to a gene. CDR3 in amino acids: CASSLRTHAQGAFF. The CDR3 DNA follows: TGTGCCAGCAGCCTTCGGACACATGCACAGGGGGCTTTCTTT.

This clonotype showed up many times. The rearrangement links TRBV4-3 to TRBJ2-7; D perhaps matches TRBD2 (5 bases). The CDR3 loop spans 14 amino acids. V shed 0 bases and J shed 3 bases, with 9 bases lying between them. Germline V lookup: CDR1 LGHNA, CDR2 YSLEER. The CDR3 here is CASSQESRGYEQYF. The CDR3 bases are TGCGCCAGCAGCCAAGAGAGCCGGGGCTACGAGCAGTACTTC.

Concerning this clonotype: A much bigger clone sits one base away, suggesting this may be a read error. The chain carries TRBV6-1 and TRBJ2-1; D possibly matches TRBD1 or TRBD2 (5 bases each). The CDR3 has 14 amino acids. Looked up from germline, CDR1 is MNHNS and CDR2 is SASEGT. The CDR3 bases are TGTGCCAGCTGGGACCACAGCTCCTACAATAAGCAGTTCTTC. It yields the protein CASWDHSSYNKQFF.

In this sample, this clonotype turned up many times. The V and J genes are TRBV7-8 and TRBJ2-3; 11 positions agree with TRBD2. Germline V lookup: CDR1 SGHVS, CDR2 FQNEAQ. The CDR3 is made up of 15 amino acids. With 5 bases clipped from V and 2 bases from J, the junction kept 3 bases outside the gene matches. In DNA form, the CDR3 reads TGTGCCAGCAGCAAGACTAGCGGGGTCACAGATACGCAGTATTTT. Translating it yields CASSKTSGVTDTQYF.

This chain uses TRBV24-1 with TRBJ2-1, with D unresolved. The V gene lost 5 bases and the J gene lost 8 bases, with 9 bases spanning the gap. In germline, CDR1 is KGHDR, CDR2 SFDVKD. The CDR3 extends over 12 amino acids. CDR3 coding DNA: TGTGCCACCAGTGCCCCGGCGTATGAGCAGTTCTTC. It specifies CATSAPAYEQFF.

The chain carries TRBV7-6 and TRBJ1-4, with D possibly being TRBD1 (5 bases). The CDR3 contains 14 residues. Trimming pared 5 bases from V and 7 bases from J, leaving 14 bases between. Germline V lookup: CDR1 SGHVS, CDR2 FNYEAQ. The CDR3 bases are TGTGCCAGCAGCCTTGGAGGGGCTATTGAAAAACTGTTTTTT. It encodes CASSLGGAIEKLFF.

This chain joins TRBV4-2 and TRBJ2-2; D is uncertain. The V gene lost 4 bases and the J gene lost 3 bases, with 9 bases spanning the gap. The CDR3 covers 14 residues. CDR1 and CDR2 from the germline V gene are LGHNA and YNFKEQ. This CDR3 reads CASSRYIDTGELFF. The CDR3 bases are TGTGCCAGCAGCCGTTACATCGACACCGGGGAGCTGTTTTTT.

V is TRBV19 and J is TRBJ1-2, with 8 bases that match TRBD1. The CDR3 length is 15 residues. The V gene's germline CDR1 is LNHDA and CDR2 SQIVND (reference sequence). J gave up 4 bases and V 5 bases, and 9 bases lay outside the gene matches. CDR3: CASSGDLDRVYGYTF. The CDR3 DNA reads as TGTGCCAGTAGTGGGGACCTGGACAGGGTCTATGGCTACACCTTC.

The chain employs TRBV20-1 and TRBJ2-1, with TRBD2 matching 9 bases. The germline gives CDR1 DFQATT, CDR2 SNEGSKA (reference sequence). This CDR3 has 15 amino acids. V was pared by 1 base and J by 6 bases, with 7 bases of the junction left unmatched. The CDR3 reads CSARGQLAGANEQFF. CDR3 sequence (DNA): TGCAGTGCTAGAGGACAACTAGCGGGTGCCAATGAGCAGTTCTTC.

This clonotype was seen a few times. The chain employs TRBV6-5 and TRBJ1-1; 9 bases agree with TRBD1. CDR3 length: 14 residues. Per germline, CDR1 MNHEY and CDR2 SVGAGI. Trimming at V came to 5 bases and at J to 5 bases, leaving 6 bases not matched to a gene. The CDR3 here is CASSQADRGTEAFF. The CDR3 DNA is TGTGCCAGCAGTCAGGCGGACAGGGGAACTGAAGCTTTCTTT.

DNA for the CDR3: TGTGCCAGCAGTCATGGACAGGGTATCTATGGCTACACCTTC. Residues: CASSHGQGIYGYTF. This rearrangement joins TRBV27 to TRBJ1-2; 8 positions match TRBD1. The junction had 6 bases not matched to a gene; V was cut back by 5 bases and J by 4 bases. The length of the CDR3 is 14 residues. CDR1 MNHEY and CDR2 SMNVEV come from the germline V gene (reference sequence).

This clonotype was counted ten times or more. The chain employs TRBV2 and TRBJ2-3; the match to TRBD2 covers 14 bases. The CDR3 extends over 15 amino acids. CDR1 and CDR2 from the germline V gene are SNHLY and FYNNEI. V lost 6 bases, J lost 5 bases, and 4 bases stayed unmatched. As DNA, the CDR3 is TGTGCCAGCAGGGGGACTAGCGGGAGTCTAGATACGCAGTATTTT. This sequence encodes CASRGTSGSLDTQYF.

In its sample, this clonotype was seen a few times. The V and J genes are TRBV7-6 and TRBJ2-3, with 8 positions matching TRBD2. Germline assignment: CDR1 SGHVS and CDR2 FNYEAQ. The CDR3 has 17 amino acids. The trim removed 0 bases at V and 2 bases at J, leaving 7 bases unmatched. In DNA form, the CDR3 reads TGTGCCAGCAGCTTAGCCGCGACTAGCGCTAACACAGATACGCAGTATTTT. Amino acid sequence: CASSLAATSANTDTQYF.

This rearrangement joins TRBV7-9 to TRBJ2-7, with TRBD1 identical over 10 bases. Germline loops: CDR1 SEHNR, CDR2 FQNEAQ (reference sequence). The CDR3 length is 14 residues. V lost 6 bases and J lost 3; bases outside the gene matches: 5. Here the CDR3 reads CASRGGDRGYEQYF. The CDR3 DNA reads TGTGCCAGCAGGGGTGGGGACAGGGGCTACGAGCAGTACTTC.

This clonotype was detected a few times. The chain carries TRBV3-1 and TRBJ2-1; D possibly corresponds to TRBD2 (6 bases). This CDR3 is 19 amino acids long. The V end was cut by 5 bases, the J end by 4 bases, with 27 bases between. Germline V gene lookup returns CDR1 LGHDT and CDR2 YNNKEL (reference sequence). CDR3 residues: CASSSPSLHSGRIYNEQFF. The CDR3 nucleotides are TGTGCCAGCAGCTCGCCGTCCTTGCATAGCGGTCGCATATACAATGAGCAGTTCTTC.

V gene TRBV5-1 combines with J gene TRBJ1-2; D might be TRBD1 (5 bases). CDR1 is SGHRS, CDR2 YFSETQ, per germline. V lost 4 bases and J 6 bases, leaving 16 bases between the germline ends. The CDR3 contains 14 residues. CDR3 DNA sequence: TGCGCCAGCAGCCCGAAGGCAGGGTACGATGGCTACACCTTC. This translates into CASSPKAGYDGYTF. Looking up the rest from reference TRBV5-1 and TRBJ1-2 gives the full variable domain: KAGVTQTPRYLIKTRGQQVTLSCSPISGHRSVSWYQQTPGQGLQFLFEYFSETQRNKGNFPGRFSGRQFSNSRSEMNVSTLELGDSALYLCASSPKAGYDGYTFGSGTRLTVV.

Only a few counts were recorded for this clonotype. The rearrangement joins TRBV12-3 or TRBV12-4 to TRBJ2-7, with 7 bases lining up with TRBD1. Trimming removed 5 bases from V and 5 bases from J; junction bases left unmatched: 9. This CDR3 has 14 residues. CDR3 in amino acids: CASSPYRGSDEQYF. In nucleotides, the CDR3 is TGTGCCAGCAGTCCCTACAGGGGTAGCGACGAGCAGTACTTC.

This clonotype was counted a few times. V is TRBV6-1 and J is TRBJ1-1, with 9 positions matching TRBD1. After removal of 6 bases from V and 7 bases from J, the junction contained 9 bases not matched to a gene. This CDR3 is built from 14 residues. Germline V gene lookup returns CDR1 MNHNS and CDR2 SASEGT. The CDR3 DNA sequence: TGTGCCAGCAGCCCCGGGACAGGGTTAGTTGAAGCTTTCTTT. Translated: CASSPGTGLVEAFF.